One sample yielded the 5 T cell receptor beta chains listed below, sequenced in a study of neurological immune-mediated disorders. TCRdb reprocessed the 5' RACE reads with MiXCR, giving one entry per CDR3 protein. The sample yields more than 45,000 distinct CDR3 sequences, about 2.5% seen once. Specimen: PBMCs. The receptors come from a man in his fifties with multiple sclerosis.

This clonotype was found many times. The chain employs TRBV14 and TRBJ2-1; possibly TRBD1 or TRBD2 for D (5 bases each). This CDR3 is built from 14 residues. Trimming removed 4 bases at V and 11 bases at J, with 18 bases between. CDR1 and CDR2 from the germline V gene are SGHDN and FVKESK. The CDR3 is CASSLAGARPKQFF. In DNA form, the CDR3 reads TGTGCCAGCAGCCTCGCCGGGGCCAGACCCAAGCAGTTCTTC.

This clonotype was observed many times. The J gene is TRBJ1-2, the V gene TRBV6-5, with 7 bases identical to TRBD1. Germline V gene sequence: CDR1 MNHEY, CDR2 SVGAGI. The CDR3 totals 13 residues. Trimming removed 6 bases from V and 3 bases from J; junction bases left unmatched: 4. The chain's CDR3 is CASRDGTDYGYTF. CDR3 DNA: TGTGCCAGCAGGGATGGGACAGACTATGGCTACACCTTC.

This clonotype was picked up many times. This chain joins TRBV20-1 and TRBJ2-3, with 7 bases identical to TRBD2. V shed 0 bases, J shed 1 base, and the junction held 1 base outside the gene matches. This CDR3 contains 14 residues. Germline CDR1 and CDR2: DFQATT and SNEGSKA (reference sequence). CDR3 sequence: CSARDGRGTDTQYF. The CDR3 nucleotides are TGCAGTGCTAGAGATGGGAGGGGCACAGATACGCAGTATTTT.

This clonotype was found many times. This chain uses TRBV29-1 with TRBJ1-5, with a weak D call TRBD1 (5 bases). Germline-derived CDR1 and CDR2 are SQVTM and ANQGSEA. The CDR3 is 14 residues long. V shed 5 bases and J shed 2 bases, with 13 bases lying between them. The CDR3 DNA follows: TGCAGCGTTATGCAGGGTGGGGGCAATCAGCCCCAGCATTTT. As protein: CSVMQGGGNQPQHF.

This clonotype has at least ten counts. This chain joins TRBV2 and TRBJ2-1, with D unresolved. The CDR3 totals 13 residues. The germline CDR1 and CDR2 sequences are SNHLY and FYNNEI. Trimming took off 3 bases at V and 5 bases at J, with 8 bases between the two ends. In nucleotides, the CDR3 is TGTGCCAGCAGTGAGATCAGAGACAATGAGCAGTTCTTC. Protein product: CASSEIRDNEQFF.